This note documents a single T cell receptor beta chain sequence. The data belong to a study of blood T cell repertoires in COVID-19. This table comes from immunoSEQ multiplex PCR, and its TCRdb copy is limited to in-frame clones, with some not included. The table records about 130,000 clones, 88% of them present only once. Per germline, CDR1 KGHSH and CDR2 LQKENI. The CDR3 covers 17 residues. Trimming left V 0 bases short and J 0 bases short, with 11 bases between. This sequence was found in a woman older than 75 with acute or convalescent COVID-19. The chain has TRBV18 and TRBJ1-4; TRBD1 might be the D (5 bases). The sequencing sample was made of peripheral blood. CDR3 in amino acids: CASSPPRTTATNEKLFF. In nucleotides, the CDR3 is TGTGCCAGCTCACCACCAAGGACGACAGCAACTAATGAAAAACTGTTTTTT.